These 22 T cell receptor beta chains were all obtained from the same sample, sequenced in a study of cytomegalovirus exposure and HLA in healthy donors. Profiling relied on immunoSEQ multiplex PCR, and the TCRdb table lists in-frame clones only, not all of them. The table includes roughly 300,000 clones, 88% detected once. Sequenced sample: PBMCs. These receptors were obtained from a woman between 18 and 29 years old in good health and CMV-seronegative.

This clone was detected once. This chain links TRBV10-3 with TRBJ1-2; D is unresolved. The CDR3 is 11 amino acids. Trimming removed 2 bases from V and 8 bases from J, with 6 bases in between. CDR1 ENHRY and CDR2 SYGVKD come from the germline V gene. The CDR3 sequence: CAISEPGGYTF. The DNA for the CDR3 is TGTGCCATCAGTGAGCCCGGGGGCTACACCTTC.

The CDR3 spells CASSPDYPITDTQYF. CDR3 nucleotide sequence: TGTGCCAGCAGCCCCGACTACCCGATCACAGATACGCAGTATTTT. V gene TRBV9 combines with J gene TRBJ2-3, with D possibly TRBD2 on 5 matching bases. V was pared by 4 bases and J by 2 bases, with 14 bases between. Germline CDR1 is SGDLS and CDR2 is YYNGEE. The CDR3 spans 15 residues. Full variable domain (remainder filled in from reference TRBV9 and TRBJ2-3): DSGVTQTPKHLITATGQRVTLRCSPRSGDLSVYWYQQSLDQGLQFLIQYYNGEERAKGNILERFSAQQFPDLHSELNLSSLELGDSALYFCASSPDYPITDTQYFGPGTRLTVL.

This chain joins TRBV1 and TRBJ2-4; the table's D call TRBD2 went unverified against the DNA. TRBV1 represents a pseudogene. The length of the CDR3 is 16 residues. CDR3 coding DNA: TGCACCAGCAGCCACCTTAGCGGGATCGCCAAAAACATTCAGTACTTC. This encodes CTSSHLSGIAKNIQYF.

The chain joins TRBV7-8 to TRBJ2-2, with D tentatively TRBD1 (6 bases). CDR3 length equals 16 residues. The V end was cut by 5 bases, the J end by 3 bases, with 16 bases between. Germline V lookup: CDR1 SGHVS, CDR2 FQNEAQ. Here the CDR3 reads CASSPLGASYTGELFF. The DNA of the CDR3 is TGTGCCAGCAGCCCCTTGGGGGCATCTTACACCGGGGAGCTGTTTTTT.

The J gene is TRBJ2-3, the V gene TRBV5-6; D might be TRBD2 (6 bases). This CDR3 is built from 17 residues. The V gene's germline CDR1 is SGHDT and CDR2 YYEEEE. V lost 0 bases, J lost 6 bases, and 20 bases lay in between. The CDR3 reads CASSLAGWGVDGDTQYF. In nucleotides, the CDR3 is TGTGCCAGCAGCTTGGCAGGTTGGGGGGTGGATGGCGATACGCAGTATTTT.

The chain's CDR3 is CASSARYEAFF. The CDR3 DNA reads as TGTGCCAGCAGCGCGCGATATGAAGCTTTCTTT. The V call is TRBV27, the J call TRBJ1-1; unclear D gene. V lost 6 bases to trimming and J lost 7 bases, with 9 bases between them. This CDR3 contains 11 residues. Germline CDR1 and CDR2: MNHEY and SMNVEV (reference sequence).

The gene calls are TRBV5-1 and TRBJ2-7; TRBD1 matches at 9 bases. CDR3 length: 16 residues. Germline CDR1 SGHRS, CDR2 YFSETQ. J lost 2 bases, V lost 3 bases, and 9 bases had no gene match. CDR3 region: CASSSSRQGDPYEQYF. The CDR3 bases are TGCGCCAGCAGCTCTTCTAGACAGGGGGACCCCTACGAGCAGTACTTC.

In DNA, the CDR3 is TGTGCCAGCAGCTTTTATAGCGGGAGGGACTACGAGCAGTACTTC. As protein: CASSFYSGRDYEQYF. V gene TRBV7-2 combines with J gene TRBJ2-7; 11 nucleotides match TRBD2. V trimming: 3 bases; J trimming: 3 bases; junction bases outside the gene matches: 4. Germline CDR1 and CDR2: SGHTA and FQGNSA. The CDR3 runs 15 residues.

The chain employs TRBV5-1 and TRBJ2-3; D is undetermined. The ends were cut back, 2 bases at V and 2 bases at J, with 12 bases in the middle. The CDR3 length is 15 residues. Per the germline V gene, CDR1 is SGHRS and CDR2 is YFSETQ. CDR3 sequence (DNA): TGCGCCAGCAGCTTAGAGGCCGTGAACACAGATACGCAGTATTTT. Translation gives CASSLEAVNTDTQYF.

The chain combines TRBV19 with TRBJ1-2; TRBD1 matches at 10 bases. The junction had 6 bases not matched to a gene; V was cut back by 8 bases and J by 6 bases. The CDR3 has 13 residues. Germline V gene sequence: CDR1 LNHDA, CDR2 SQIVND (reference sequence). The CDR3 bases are TGTGCCAGTCGCGGGACAGGGGTGAATGGCTACACCTTC. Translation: CASRGTGVNGYTF.

CDR3 coding DNA: TGCGCCAGCAGCCAAGAGGTGGCAGGGGTGGGTGAAAAACTGTTTTTT. It translates to CASSQEVAGVGEKLFF. This chain uses TRBV4-3 with TRBJ1-4, with D perhaps matching TRBD1 (6 bases). Germline assignment: CDR1 LGHNA and CDR2 YSLEER. The CDR3 has 16 amino acids. Trimming stripped 0 bases from V and 7 bases from J, with 15 bases between.

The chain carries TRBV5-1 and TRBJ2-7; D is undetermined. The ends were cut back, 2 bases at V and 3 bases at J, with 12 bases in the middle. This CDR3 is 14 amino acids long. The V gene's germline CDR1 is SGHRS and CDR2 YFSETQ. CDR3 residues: CASSFEDRDYEQYF. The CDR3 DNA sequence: TGCGCCAGCAGCTTCGAGGATAGAGACTACGAGCAGTACTTC.

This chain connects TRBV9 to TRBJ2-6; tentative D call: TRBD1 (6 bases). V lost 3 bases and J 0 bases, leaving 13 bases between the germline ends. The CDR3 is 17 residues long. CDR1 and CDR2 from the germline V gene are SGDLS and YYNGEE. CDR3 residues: CASSGRGIVSGANVLTF. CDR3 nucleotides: TGTGCCAGCAGCGGAAGGGGGATCGTCTCTGGGGCCAACGTCCTGACTTTC.

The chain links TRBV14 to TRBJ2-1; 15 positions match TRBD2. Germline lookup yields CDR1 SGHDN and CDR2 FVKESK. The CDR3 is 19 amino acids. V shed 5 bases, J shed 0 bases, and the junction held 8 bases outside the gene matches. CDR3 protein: CASSGFRTSGRASYNEQFF. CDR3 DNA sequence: TGTGCCAGCAGCGGATTCCGGACTAGCGGGAGGGCCTCCTACAATGAGCAGTTCTTC.

The CDR3 reads CASSVGDNTYEQYF. CDR3 bases: TGTGCCAGCAGCGTAGGAGACAACACCTACGAGCAGTACTTC. The chain combines TRBV9 with TRBJ2-7; the D is unclear. Trimming shortened V by 0 bases and J by 2 bases, and 9 bases separated the two germline ends. CDR1 and CDR2 from the germline V gene are SGDLS and YYNGEE. There are 14 residues in the CDR3.

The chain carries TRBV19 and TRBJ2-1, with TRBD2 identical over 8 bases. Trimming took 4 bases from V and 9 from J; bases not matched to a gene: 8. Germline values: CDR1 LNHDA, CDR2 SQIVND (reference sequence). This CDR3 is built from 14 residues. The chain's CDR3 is CASSRVTSASEQFF. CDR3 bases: TGTGCCAGTAGTAGGGTGACTAGCGCTTCTGAGCAGTTCTTC.

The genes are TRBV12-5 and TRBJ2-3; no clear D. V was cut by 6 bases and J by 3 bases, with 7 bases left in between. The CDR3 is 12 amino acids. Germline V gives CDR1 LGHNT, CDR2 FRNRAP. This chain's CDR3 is CASGPGTDTQYF. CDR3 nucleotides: TGTGCTAGTGGCCCCGGGACAGATACGCAGTATTTT.

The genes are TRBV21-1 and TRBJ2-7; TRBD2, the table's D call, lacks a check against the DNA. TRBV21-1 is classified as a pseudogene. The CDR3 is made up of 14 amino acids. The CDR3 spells CASSKRPRLYEQYF. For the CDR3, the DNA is TGTGCCAGCAGCAAAAGGCCTAGGCTCTACGAGCAGTACTTC.

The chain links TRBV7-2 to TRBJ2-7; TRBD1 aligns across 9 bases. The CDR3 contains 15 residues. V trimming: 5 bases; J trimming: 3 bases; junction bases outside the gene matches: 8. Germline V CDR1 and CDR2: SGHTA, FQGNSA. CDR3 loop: CASSEDRGDNYEQYF. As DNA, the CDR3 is TGTGCCAGCAGCGAAGACAGGGGGGACAACTACGAGCAGTACTTC.

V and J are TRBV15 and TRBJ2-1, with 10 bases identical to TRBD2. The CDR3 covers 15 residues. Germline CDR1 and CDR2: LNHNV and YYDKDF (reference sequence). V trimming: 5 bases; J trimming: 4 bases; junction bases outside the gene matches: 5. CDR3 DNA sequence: TGTGCCACCAGCTTAGCGGGAGGAGGATACAATGAGCAGTTCTTC. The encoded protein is CATSLAGGGYNEQFF.

Written as DNA, the CDR3 is TGTGCCAGCAGTTACTCGACAGGGAAAAATGAAAAACTGTTTTTT. Protein product: CASSYSTGKNEKLFF. V gene TRBV6-5 combines with J gene TRBJ1-4, with 7 bases lining up with TRBD1. Unmatched junction bases numbered 3, after V lost 0 bases and J lost 5 bases. CDR1 is MNHEY, CDR2 SVGAGI, per germline. This CDR3 comprises 15 residues.

In DNA, the CDR3 is TGTGCCAGCAGGTCGACTAGTACCTACGAGCAGTACTTC. Translating it yields CASRSTSTYEQYF. The chain combines TRBV2 with TRBJ2-7; D may be TRBD2 (6 bases). Trimming shortened V by 6 bases and J by 2 bases, and 11 bases separated the two germline ends. This CDR3 has 13 residues. Looked up from germline, CDR1 is SNHLY and CDR2 is FYNNEI.